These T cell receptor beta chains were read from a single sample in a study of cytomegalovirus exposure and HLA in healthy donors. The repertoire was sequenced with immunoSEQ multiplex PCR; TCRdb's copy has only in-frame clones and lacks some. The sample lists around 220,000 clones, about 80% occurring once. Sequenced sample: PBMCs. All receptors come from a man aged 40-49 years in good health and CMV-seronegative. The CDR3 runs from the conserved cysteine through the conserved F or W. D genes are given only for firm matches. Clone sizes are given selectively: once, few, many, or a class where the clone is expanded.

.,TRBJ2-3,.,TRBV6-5,TGTGCCAGCAGTTACGACAGGCTGGGAGATACGCAGTATTTT,CASSYDRLGDTQYF
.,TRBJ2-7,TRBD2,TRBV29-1,TGCAGCGCCAAGAACGAACTAGCGGGAGGGCCCTACGAGCAGTACTTC,CSAKNELAGGPYEQYF
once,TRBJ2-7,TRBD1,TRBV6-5,TGTGCCAGCAGTTACTCAGGGACAGGAACGTCCGAGCAGTACTTC,CASSYSGTGTSEQYF
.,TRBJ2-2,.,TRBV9,TGTGCCAGCAGCCTTGGGCGCGGGGAGCTGTTTTTT,CASSLGRGELFF
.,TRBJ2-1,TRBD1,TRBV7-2,TGTGCCAGCAGCCAAGGGGGCCCGGTATACAATGAGCAGTTCTTC,CASSQGGPVYNEQFF
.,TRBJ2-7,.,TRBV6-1,TGTGCCAGCAGTGAAGGGGCAGCCCCCTTGGAGCAGTACTTC,CASSEGAAPLEQYF
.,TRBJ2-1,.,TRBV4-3,TGCGCCAGCAGCCAAGATCAGGGGAGCTCCTACAATGAGCAGTTCTTC,CASSQDQGSSYNEQFF
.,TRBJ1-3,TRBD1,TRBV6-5,TGTGCCAGCTCCTCCGGCTTAGGGGGCGGAAACACCATATATTTT,CASSSGLGGGNTIYF
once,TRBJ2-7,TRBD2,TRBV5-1,TGCGCCAGCAGCTTGGAGCCTAGCGGGAGTAGTATCCACGAGCAGTACTTC,CASSLEPSGSSIHEQYF
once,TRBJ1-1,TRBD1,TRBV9,TGTGCCAGCAGCGCCAGGGGGTTTGGGAACACTGAAGCTTTCTTT,CASSARGFGNTEAFF
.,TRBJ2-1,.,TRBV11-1,TGTGCCAGCAGTCGGGAGCGAACCAATGAGCAGTTCTTC,CASSRERTNEQFF
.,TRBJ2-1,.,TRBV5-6,TGTGCCAGCAGCTTGGCCCCTCCCTACAATGAGCAGTTCTTC,CASSLAPPYNEQFF
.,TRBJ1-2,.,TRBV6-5,TGTGCCAGCAGTCAGCAGGGCCGTGGCTACACCTTC,CASSQQGRGYTF
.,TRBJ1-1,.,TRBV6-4,TGTGCCAGCAGAGATTTCCCGGAGGATACTGAAGCTTTCTTT,CASRDFPEDTEAFF
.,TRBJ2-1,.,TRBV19,TGTGCCAGTAGTTACGGGACTCCGTCCTACAATGAGCAGTTCTTC,CASSYGTPSYNEQFF
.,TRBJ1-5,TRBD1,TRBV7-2,TGTGCCAGCACCTTAAGGACAGGGGGAAATCAGCCCCAGCATTTT,CASTLRTGGNQPQHF
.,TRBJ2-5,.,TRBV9,TGTGCCAGCAGCGTAAGTGGGCGTCCCCAAGAGACCCAGTACTTC,CASSVSGRPQETQYF
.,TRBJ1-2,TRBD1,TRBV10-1,TGCGCCAGCCGGGGGACAGGGGTTGCAGAGGACTATGGCTACACCTTC,CASRGTGVAEDYGYTF
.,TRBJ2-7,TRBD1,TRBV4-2,TGTGCCAGCAGCCAAGATCCGGCGGGTCCAGGGGGAAAGCAGTACTTC,CASSQDPAGPGGKQYF
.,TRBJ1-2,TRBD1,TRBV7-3,TGTGCCAGCAGCTTAGCAGGGGGCGGTGGCTACACCTTC,CASSLAGGGGYTF
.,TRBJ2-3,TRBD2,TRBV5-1,TGCGCCAGCAGCTTGGTTCTAGCGGGGACAGATACGCAGTATTTT,CASSLVLAGTDTQYF
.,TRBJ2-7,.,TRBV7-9,TGTGCCAGCAGCTTAGAGAGGCTTTCCTACGAGCAGTACTTC,CASSLERLSYEQYF
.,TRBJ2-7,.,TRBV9,TGTGCCAGCAGCCACCCTCCGCGTGCACCATCTACCGAGCAGTACTTC,CASSHPPRAPSTEQYF
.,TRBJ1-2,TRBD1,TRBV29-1,TGCAGTGTTGAAGATTTAGGGACAGGGGGCTTTTCTACCTATGGCTACACCTTC,CSVEDLGTGGFSTYGYTF
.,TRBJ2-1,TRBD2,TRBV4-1,TGCGCCAGCAGCCAAGTGGGGACTAGAAATGAGCAGTTCTTC,CASSQVGTRNEQFF
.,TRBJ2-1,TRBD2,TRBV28,TGTGCCAGCAGTCCTAGCGGGAGAGTCGATGAGCAGTTCTTC,CASSPSGRVDEQFF
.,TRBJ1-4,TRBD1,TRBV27,TGTGCCAGCAGTTTCGAGGGGACAGCGGGCGAAAAACTGTTTTTT,CASSFEGTAGEKLFF
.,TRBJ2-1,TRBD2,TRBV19,TGTGCCAGTATCGCCCGCGGGAGAGGCTACAATGAGCAGTTCTTC,CASIARGRGYNEQFF
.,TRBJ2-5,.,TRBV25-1,TGTGCCAGCAGTGAATGGAGGGGTTCAGAGACCCAGTACTTC,CASSEWRGSETQYF
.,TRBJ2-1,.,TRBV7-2,TGTGCCAGCAGCTTAGTCCCATACAATGAGCAGTTCTTC,CASSLVPYNEQFF
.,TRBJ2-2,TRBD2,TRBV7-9,TGTGCCAGCAGCTCCCTACTAGCGGGGCTTAGCGGGGAGCTGTTTTTT,CASSSLLAGLSGELFF
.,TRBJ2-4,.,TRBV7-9,TGTGCCAGCAGCTTAAACCTCGTCGGAGGGGGCTTGTACTTC,CASSLNLVGGGLYF
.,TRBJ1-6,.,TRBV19,TGTGCCAGTAGTATGTCCACCTATAATTCACCCCTCCACTTT,CASSMSTYNSPLHF
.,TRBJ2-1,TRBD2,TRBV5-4,TGTGCCAGCAGCCATCGAAGACTAGCGGGAAATGGGAATGAGCAGTTCTTC,CASSHRRLAGNGNEQFF
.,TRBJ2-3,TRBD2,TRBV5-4,TGTGCCAGCAGCCGCATCGGTATTAGCGGGAGAGGGGATACGCAGTATTTT,CASSRIGISGRGDTQYF
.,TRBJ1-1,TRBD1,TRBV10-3,TGTGCCATCAGTGAGGACAGGGGGCCCACTGAAGCTTTCTTT,CAISEDRGPTEAFF
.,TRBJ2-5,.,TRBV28,TGTGCCAGCAGGCCTATTTTAGACAGGCGCGGATCAGAGACCCAGTACTTC,CASRPILDRRGSETQYF
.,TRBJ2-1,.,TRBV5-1,TGCGCCAGCAGCTTGCCAGGCCTCGATGAGCAGTTCTTC,CASSLPGLDEQFF
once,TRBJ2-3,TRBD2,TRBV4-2,TGTGCCAGCAGCCAAGCCCTAGCGGGGGGGCTGGACACAGATACGCAGTATTTT,CASSQALAGGLDTDTQYF
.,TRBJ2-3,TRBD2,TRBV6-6,TGTGCCAGCAGTTACTCGCAGGGAGGGTTGAATACGCAGTATTTT,CASSYSQGGLNTQYF
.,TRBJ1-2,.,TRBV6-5,TGTGCCAGCAGTCGAACGTCAGGGAGCTACACCTTC,CASSRTSGSYTF
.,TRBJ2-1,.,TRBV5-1,TGCGCCAGCAGCCCGGCGGCACCGTCCTACAATGAGCAGTTCTTC,CASSPAAPSYNEQFF
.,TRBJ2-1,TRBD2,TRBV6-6,TGTGCCAGCAGTTACTCCCTAGCGGACTCCTACAATGAGCAGTTCTTC,CASSYSLADSYNEQFF
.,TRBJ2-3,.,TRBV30,TGTGCCTGGAGTGGGGGAGCAGATACGCAGTATTTT,CAWSGGADTQYF
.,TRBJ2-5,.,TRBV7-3,TGTGCCAGCAGCTACAGGGTATCGTCGGGGACCCAGTACTTC,CASSYRVSSGTQYF
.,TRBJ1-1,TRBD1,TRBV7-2,TGTGCCAGCAGCACGGGACAGAGTTCCACTGAAGCTTTCTTT,CASSTGQSSTEAFF
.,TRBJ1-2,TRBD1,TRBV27,TGTGCCAGCAGTTACTCGGACAGGTACTATGGCTACACCTTC,CASSYSDRYYGYTF
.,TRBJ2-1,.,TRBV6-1,TGTGCCAGCCATCTAGCGCCAAATTACAATGAGCAGTTCTTC,CASHLAPNYNEQFF
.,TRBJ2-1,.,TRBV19,TGTGCCAGTACCCCATCGGGTTATTTTAATGAGCAGTTCTTC,CASTPSGYFNEQFF
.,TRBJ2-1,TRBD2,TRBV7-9,TGTGCCACTACGGGGACTAGTTCCCATGAGCAGTTCTTC,CATTGTSSHEQFF
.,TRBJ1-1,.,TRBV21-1,TGTGCCAGCAGCAACCGGGACAGGGGACCCCCCACTGAAGCTTTCTTT,CASSNRDRGPPTEAFF
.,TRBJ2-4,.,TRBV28,TGTGCCAGCAGTTTGGACAGACCAATAGCCAAAAACATTCAGTACTTC,CASSLDRPIAKNIQYF
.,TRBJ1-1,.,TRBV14,TGTGCCAGCAAAAAACAATTGAACACTGAAGCTTTCTTT,CASKKQLNTEAFF
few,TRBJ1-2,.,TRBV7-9,TGTTCCAGCAGCTCTGGAGGAGGCAGCTATGGCTACACCTTC,CSSSSGGGSYGYTF
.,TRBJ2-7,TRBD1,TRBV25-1,TGTGCCAGCAGTAAAGGGACAGGGGTCTACGAGCAGTACTTC,CASSKGTGVYEQYF